This section outlines one T cell receptor beta chain sequence together with its context. Its antigen specificity is not known. Base qualities are not recorded, but no much larger clone differs from it by a single base. This record belongs to a study of blood T cell repertoires in COVID-19 (dated by TCRdb to 2020 to 2021). The study in broad terms: Samples from collaborators originated in the United States, Italy and Spain and spanned both the acute and convalescent phases of COVID-19. The material from the prospective study consisted of cDNA or gDNA derived from T cells, B-cell-depleted T cells, or PBMCs. Subjects who had been exposed to COVID-19, were actively infected with it, or had recovered from it provided the deeply sampled blood TCRbeta repertoires that made up the dataset. The repertoires were released in a freely available public database meant as a resource for research on the immune response to SARS-CoV-2. Samples were obtained from the ongoing ImmuneRACE study (first 160 participants) and from some 1,200 subjects provided by 6 global collaborators. Sample metadata almost always included a de-identified subject ID, COVID-19 status, age in years and sex. HLA class I and class II types, where available, came from metadata supplied by the sample provider rather than from assay-based typing. General conclusions and limits of the study: Clinical and demographic metadata were provided uncurated, with the amount varying by source and participant.

Based on the germline V gene, the CDR1 and CDR2 sequences are SGHRS and YFSETQ. Trimmed from V: 1 base; trimmed from J: 6 bases; junction bases lacking a gene match: 9. Inclusive of the bounding cysteine and phenylalanine, the CDR3 is 15 residues long. Kept here is only the CDR3 DNA, which spans 45 bases and is read in frame from base 1. TCRbeta CDR3 regions were amplified from genomic DNA using the immunoSEQ Assay, a bias-controlled multiplex PCR. On the study's bioinformatics: Within the assay, amplification of reference gene primers was used to estimate how many nucleated cells each sample contained. To quantify the absolute abundance of each unique TCRbeta CDR3 rearrangement, sequence reads were collapsed and filtered. For each sample, productive Simpson clonality was calculated as the square root of Simpson's diversity index over productive rearrangements. TCRdb retrieved this table from immuneACCESS and kept in-frame rearrangements only. Not all clones are present; in checked studies, unresolved V genes account for under half, and no reason is known for the remainder. That table furnishes V, J and clone size, whereas the DNA furnished D and trimming. The sample table holds hundreds of thousands of clones, of which under 90% were seen once. The ten largest clones capture over 4% of the sample.

Participants in the prospective study were enrolled through a virtual design, were aged about 18 to 90 years, and lived in fewer than 30 United States geographic areas. In the prospective study, participants were assigned to cohorts based on the clinical history participants reported in a screening survey and a study questionnaire. Recovered participants in ImmuneRACE Cohort 3 were defined by two consecutive negative NP/OP PCR tests, clearance by a healthcare professional, or resolution of symptoms. In the prospective study, mobile phlebotomists collected whole blood, serum and a nasopharyngeal or oropharyngeal swab from each participant. Over a roughly 2-month period, participants in the prospective study had the option of providing additional blood draws and questionnaires. Blood samples from the prospective study were shipped frozen or at room temperature prior to DNA extraction.

Source material: PBMCs or T cells enriched from blood (not recorded which). The chain was built from TRBV5-1 and TRBJ2-7; 8 bases in the junction line up with TRBD2. This clonotype originated in a man in his sixties who had recovered from COVID-19. CDR3 loop: CASSLSGGPPGEQYF. The DNA is TGCGCCAGCAGCTTGTCGGGAGGGCCTCCTGGCGAGCAGTACTTC.